The entry below describes one T cell receptor (beta chain). This sample is part of a study of blood T cell repertoires in COVID-19. At the level of the study: Sample material is recorded as cDNA or gDNA derived from T cells, B-cell-depleted T cells, or PBMCs.

The CDR3 is 13 residues long. The V end was cut by 0 bases, the J end by 9 bases, with 10 bases between. From germline, CDR1 is SGHNT and CDR2 YYREEE (reference sequence). Original methodology: Quantification of nucleated cells was approximated via reference gene primer amplification. Repertoires were generated with immunoSEQ multiplex PCR, while TCRdb's copy carries only in-frame clones and drops some. From that table come the V and J calls and clone size; the DNA was used to work out D and trimming. The table records 300,000 to 400,000 clones, roughly nine tenths of them present only once. This receptor was taken from a woman aged 25 to 39 with COVID-19, enrolled during active disease. The chain combines TRBV5-4 with TRBJ2-1, with D perhaps TRBD1 (5 bases). The sample was peripheral blood. The CDR3 spells CASSLESRGEQFF. Here the CDR3 DNA reads TGTGCCAGCAGCTTGGAGTCTAGGGGTGAGCAGTTCTTC.